The 26 T cell receptor beta chains below were found in one sample sequenced in a study of T cells in Graves' hyperthyroidism and ophthalmopathy. The CDR3 regions of TCR beta were amplified from RNA transcripts. Primed by the HTBI set, a first-round RT-PCR was run on the TCR CDR3. TCRdb re-analysed the multiplex PCR reads in MiXCR, keeping a single row per CDR3 protein. The table lists 380,000 or so distinct CDR3 sequences, under 20% of them singletons. Sequencing input: blood. These receptors came from a woman aged 18-35 years with Graves' hyperthyroidism.

The CDR3 loop is CASSLAVGGYEQYF. The DNA for the CDR3 is TGCGCCAGCAGCTTGGCCGTGGGTGGATACGAGCAGTACTTC. The chain joins TRBV5-1 to TRBJ2-7; no definite D call. Germline CDR1 is SGHRS and CDR2 is YFSETQ. The CDR3 is 14 amino acids. Between the trimmed V and J ends, which lost 0 bases and 4 bases, there was a span of 11 bases.

This clonotype was picked up many times. The V call is TRBV5-5, the J call TRBJ2-2; 10 bases align to TRBD1. There are 16 residues in the CDR3. With 4 bases clipped from V and 3 bases from J, the junction kept 6 bases outside the gene matches. CDR1 is SGHKS, CDR2 YYEKEE, per germline (reference sequence). CDR3 coding DNA: TGTGCCAGCAGCACAGGACAGGGGGACGACACCGGGGAGCTGTTTTTT. It translates to CASSTGQGDDTGELFF. The variable domain in full, completed from reference TRBV5-5 and TRBJ2-2, reads DAGVTQSPTHLIKTRGQQVTLRCSPISGHKSVSWYQQVLGQGPQFIFQYYEKEERGRGNFPDRFSARQFPNYSSELNVNALLLGDSALYLCASSTGQGDDTGELFFGEGSRLTVL.

This clonotype was seen repeatedly, ten times or more. The gene calls are TRBV29-1 and TRBJ2-5; TRBD2 aligns across 13 bases. The V gene end was trimmed by 7 bases and the J gene end by 4 bases; junction bases not matched to a gene: 9. Per the germline V gene, CDR1 is SQVTM and CDR2 is ANQGSEA. This CDR3 is 15 amino acids long. The CDR3 loop reads CSASGLAGTGETQYF. CDR3 nucleotides: TGCAGCGCCTCGGGACTAGCGGGGACCGGAGAGACCCAGTACTTC.

The chain carries TRBV12-3 or TRBV12-4 and TRBJ2-6; possibly TRBD1 for D (5 bases). The CDR3 has 17 residues. V dropped 6 bases and J dropped 0 bases, with 15 bases sitting between them. The CDR3 nucleotides are TGTGCCAGCAGGACGGACCCAGGGCTCTCTGGGGCCAACGTCCTGACTTTC. This gives the protein CASRTDPGLSGANVLTF.

This clonotype appeared a few times. This chain joins TRBV3-1 and TRBJ1-2; 9 bases match TRBD1. Germline V gene lookup returns CDR1 LGHDT and CDR2 YNNKEL (reference sequence). CDR3 length equals 15 residues. The junction had 3 bases not matched to a gene; V was cut back by 2 bases and J by 2 bases. The CDR3 region is CASSQPGQGNYGYTF. In DNA form, the CDR3 reads TGTGCCAGCAGCCAACCGGGACAGGGCAACTATGGCTACACCTTC.

There are many counts of this clonotype. The chain is built from TRBV6-1 and TRBJ1-1; D gene uncertain. Trimming removed 1 base at V and 0 bases at J, with 9 bases between. Germline CDR1 and CDR2: MNHNS and SASEGT. This CDR3 contains 15 residues. The CDR3 region is CASSEDARMNTEAFF. The CDR3 bases are TGTGCCAGCAGTGAAGATGCGCGGATGAACACTGAAGCTTTCTTT.

The chain is built from TRBV6-1 and TRBJ1-1, with a possible D match to TRBD1 (5 bases). V shed 7 bases and J shed 8 bases, with 17 bases lying between them. From germline, CDR1 is MNHNS and CDR2 SASEGT. The length of the CDR3 is 13 residues. The CDR3 here is CASTDNQGVEAFF. In nucleotides, the CDR3 is TGTGCCAGCACCGATAACCAAGGGGTCGAAGCTTTCTTT.

This clonotype was observed at least ten times. The chain recombines TRBV12-3 or TRBV12-4 with TRBJ2-5, with 8 bases aligning to TRBD1. The CDR3 extends over 14 amino acids. The trim removed 3 bases at V and 4 bases at J, leaving 4 bases unmatched. In DNA form, the CDR3 reads TGTGCCAGCAGTTTGCGGACAGGGACAGAGACCCAGTACTTC. Protein: CASSLRTGTETQYF.

The table lists this clonotype with many counts. The chain joins TRBV30 to TRBJ2-2; TRBD2 agrees at 8 bases. Germline assignment: CDR1 GTSNPN and CDR2 SVGIG (reference sequence). The CDR3 is made up of 15 amino acids. Trimming at V came to 8 bases and at J to 5 bases, leaving 13 bases not matched to a gene. CDR3 nucleotide sequence: TGTGCCCGTCCAGCAGCCGGGGGGGGGACCGGGGAGCTGTTTTTT. As protein: CARPAAGGGTGELFF. Drawing the rest from reference TRBV30 and TRBJ2-2, the complete variable domain is SQTIHQWPATLVQPVGSPLSLECTVEGTSNPNLYWYRQAAGRGLQLLFYSVGIGQISSEVPQNLSASRPQDRQFILSSKKLLLSDSGFYLCARPAAGGGTGELFFGEGSRLTVL.

This clonotype was detected only a few times. The CDR3: CASSPMGEPNQPQHF. In DNA, the CDR3 is TGTGCCAGCTCACCAATGGGGGAGCCCAATCAGCCCCAGCATTTT. The rearrangement joins TRBV18 to TRBJ1-5; possible D gene TRBD1, 5 bases. V was cut by 2 bases and J by 3 bases, with 11 bases left in between. Germline V gene lookup returns CDR1 KGHSH and CDR2 LQKENI. CDR3 size: 15 residues.

This clonotype was seen repeatedly, ten times or more. The rearrangement uses TRBV6-1 and TRBJ1-2; a weak D match, TRBD1 (5 bases). This CDR3 comprises 12 residues. Per the germline V gene, CDR1 is MNHNS and CDR2 is SASEGT. Trimming left V 6 bases short and J 5 bases short, with 10 bases between. The CDR3 region is CASRAGRYGYTF. CDR3 nucleotides: TGTGCCAGCAGGGCAGGGAGATATGGCTACACCTTC.

In its sample, this clonotype was seen many times. The chain combines TRBV7-2 with TRBJ1-2, with D perhaps matching TRBD1 (5 bases). Trimming removed 5 bases at V and 3 bases at J, with 13 bases between. Per germline, CDR1 SGHTA and CDR2 FQGNSA. The CDR3 runs to 14 residues. The CDR3 reads CASSQTTGDYGYTF. The DNA of the CDR3 is TGTGCCAGCAGCCAAACCACGGGGGACTATGGCTACACCTTC.

This clonotype appeared many times. This rearrangement joins TRBV28 to TRBJ2-7; TRBD2 might be the D (5 bases). The length of the CDR3 is 13 residues. With 5 bases removed from V and 6 bases from J, the gap between germline ends came to 14 bases. Germline V gene data show CDR1 as MDHEN and CDR2 as SYDVKM. The CDR3 loop reads CASSAPGVREQYF. The CDR3, as DNA: TGTGCCAGCAGTGCTCCCGGGGTTCGCGAGCAGTACTTC.

This clonotype was detected many times. The chain couples TRBV5-1 to TRBJ1-2, with D possibly matching TRBD1 (6 bases). Between the trimmed V and J ends, which lost 5 bases and 2 bases, there was a span of 10 bases. This CDR3 contains 13 residues. Per the germline V gene, CDR1 is SGHRS and CDR2 is YFSETQ. The CDR3 DNA reads TGCGCCAGCAGTCCAGGGGACAACTATGGCTACACCTTC. Amino acids: CASSPGDNYGYTF.

This clonotype was seen at least ten times. V and J are TRBV5-1 and TRBJ2-5, with TRBD1 matching over 9 bases. Germline trimming cut 1 base from V and 5 bases from J; bases unmatched to any gene: 6. Germline CDR1 SGHRS, CDR2 YFSETQ. The CDR3 has 15 amino acids. CDR3: CASSLTGTGPETQYF. The CDR3 region has the DNA TGCGCCAGCAGCTTGACCGGGACAGGGCCGGAGACCCAGTACTTC.

This clonotype showed up just a few times. The chain joins TRBV24-1 to TRBJ1-6; TRBD1 agrees at 7 bases. The V segment lost 6 bases and the J segment 5 bases; nucleotides outside the gene matches: 6. The CDR3 sequence is 15 residues long. Germline-derived CDR1 and CDR2 are KGHDR and SFDVKD. The CDR3 region is CATSPDRDNNSPLHF. For the CDR3, the DNA is TGTGCCACCAGTCCTGACAGGGATAATAATTCACCCCTCCACTTT.

This clonotype was found many times. In nucleotides, the CDR3 is TGTGCCAGCAGCCAAGATCGCACAGGGCTCCAGCATTTT. Translating gives CASSQDRTGLQHF. The chain uses TRBV4-2 and TRBJ1-5; a weak D match, TRBD1 (6 bases). This CDR3 spans 13 amino acids. Germline V gene data show CDR1 as LGHNA and CDR2 as YNFKEQ. With 0 bases removed from V and 12 bases from J, the gap between germline ends came to 12 bases.

This clonotype has ten or more counts. This chain uses TRBV20-1 with TRBJ1-1, with D unclear. Germline V lookup: CDR1 DFQATT, CDR2 SNEGSKA (reference sequence). The length of the CDR3 is 13 residues. Trimming cost V 5 bases and J 0 bases, with 10 bases left between them. CDR3 residues: CSARRTMNTEAFF. CDR3 nucleotides: TGCAGTGCTCGGAGAACGATGAACACTGAAGCTTTCTTT.

This clonotype was picked up many times. The chain uses TRBV9 and TRBJ2-7; maybe TRBD1 (6 bases). Germline V gene sequence: CDR1 SGDLS, CDR2 YYNGEE. This CDR3 comprises 14 residues. V was clipped by 3 bases and J by 0 bases, with 10 bases between them. The CDR3 is CASSGGQSSYEQYF. The CDR3 bases are TGTGCCAGCAGCGGTGGACAGTCCTCCTACGAGCAGTACTTC.

This clonotype was seen at least ten times. V and J are TRBV6-1 and TRBJ1-2; D unclear. This CDR3 is 13 amino acids long. CDR1 MNHNS and CDR2 SASEGT come from the germline V gene. The V and J ends lost 7 bases and 4 bases respectively, with 13 bases between them. The CDR3 DNA reads TGTGCCAGCAAGCACCAGGCCCGCTATGGCTACACCTTC. It is translated as CASKHQARYGYTF.

This clonotype was detected ten times or more. The CDR3 carries no conserved terminal phenylalanine or tryptophan, so it likely arises from a read error. The V gene is TRBV12-5, the J gene TRBJ1-2, with TRBD1 matching over 7 bases. The CDR3 contains 15 residues. The V gene's germline CDR1 is LGHNT and CDR2 FRNRAP. The trim removed 5 bases at V and 5 bases at J, leaving 11 bases unmatched. The CDR3 DNA reads TGTGCTAGTGGTGCCTCTCAGGGGGTAGGATATGGCTACACCTCC. Translation: CASGASQGVGYGYTS.

The sample holds many counts of this clonotype. The CDR3, as DNA: TGTGCCAGCAGCGCATCCCCAGGAAGGACTGAAGCTTTCTTT. It codes for CASSASPGRTEAFF. This chain links TRBV7-3 with TRBJ1-1; D remains unclear. V was cut by 5 bases and J by 5 bases, with 15 bases left in between. Germline V gene sequence: CDR1 SGHTA, CDR2 FQGTGA. This CDR3 has 14 amino acids.

This clonotype was detected ten times or more. The CDR3 bases are TGCAGTGCAGGGGGGGGCGGGAGTCAGCCCCAGCATTTT. Protein sequence: CSAGGGGSQPQHF. The genes are TRBV20-1 and TRBJ1-5, with a tentative D call TRBD1 (6 bases). This CDR3 region has 13 residues. Germline V lookup: CDR1 DFQATT, CDR2 SNEGSKA (reference sequence). V was shortened by 6 bases and J by 6 bases, with 15 bases between the two germline ends.

This clonotype has a count of ten or more. The chain is built from TRBV15 and TRBJ2-1; D uncertain. The CDR3 length is 14 residues. Trimming took off 2 bases at V and 7 bases at J, with 12 bases between the two ends. The germline CDR1 and CDR2 sequences are LNHNV and YYDKDF (reference sequence). CDR3 region: CATSRPTGRNEQFF. In DNA form, the CDR3 reads TGTGCCACCAGCAGACCTACCGGGCGGAATGAGCAGTTCTTC.

This clonotype was observed at least ten times. CDR3 in amino acids: CASSFGSTGGNQPQHF. The CDR3 DNA reads TGTGCCAGCAGTTTCGGGTCCACTGGGGGCAATCAGCCCCAGCATTTT. The chain joins TRBV28 to TRBJ1-5, with D unresolved. The CDR3 runs to 16 residues. V shed 3 bases and J shed 2 bases, with 14 bases lying between them. Looked up from germline, CDR1 is MDHEN and CDR2 is SYDVKM.

The genes are TRBV25-1 and TRBJ1-6; D uncertain. Per germline, CDR1 MGHDK and CDR2 SYGVNS. The CDR3 has 15 amino acids. With 3 bases removed from V and 9 bases from J, the gap between germline ends came to 15 bases. Here the CDR3 reads CASSETAGRSSPLHF. The CDR3 nucleotides read TGTGCCAGCAGTGAGACCGCGGGGAGAAGTTCACCCCTCCACTTT.